The present entry profiles one TCR beta chain with its context. Its antigen is still unknown. Sequence at one end of the junction differs from germline and may be a read error. TCRdb reanalysed the 5' RACE reads using MiXCR and keeps one entry per CDR3 protein. The table includes around 550,000 distinct CDR3 sequences, about 19% detected once. The entry originates in a study of T cells after yellow fever vaccination. Germline values: CDR1 SEHNR, CDR2 FQNEAQ (reference sequence). CDR3 length: 14 residues. Findings and caveats of the study: Contaminants from the bulk population, in the form of abundant clonotypes, could be found in FACS-sorted repertoires.

This specimen consisted of PBMCs, obtained 15 days after the yellow fever booster vaccination. The chain is built from TRBV7-9 and TRBJ2-7; 7 bases agree with TRBD2. The receptor comes from a man between 25 and 39 years old who received the YFV17D yellow fever vaccine. The CDR3 nucleotides read TGTGCTAGCAGCTCGCGCGGGAGCCCCTACGAGCAGTACTTC. This sequence encodes CASSSRGSPYEQYF.